The 25 T cell receptor beta chains presented below share a single source sample, sequenced in a study of CD8+ T cells in alopecia areata. Treatment defined: oral pan-JAK inhibitor, 5-10 mg twice daily. Reverse transcribed after extraction, RNA yielded cDNA as the sequencing template. The repertoire was sequenced with immunoSEQ multiplex PCR; TCRdb's copy has only in-frame clones and lacks some. The sample has about 290,000 clones, 58% seen once. Sequencing used CD4+ T cells sorted from blood, obtained at week 24, from a patient treated with tofacitinib. The receptor set was obtained from a human donor with alopecia areata.

The V gene is TRBV9, the J gene TRBJ1-4; 12 bases agree with TRBD1. Per germline, CDR1 SGDLS and CDR2 YYNGEE. The V gene end was trimmed by 0 bases and the J gene end by 8 bases; junction bases not matched to a gene: 2. The CDR3 sequence is 15 residues long. This CDR3 reads CASSVGGTGGEKLFF. For the CDR3, the DNA is TGTGCCAGCAGCGTAGGAGGGACAGGGGGCGAAAAACTGTTTTTT.

J is TRBJ2-6 and V is TRBV18; D is unclear. Trimming cost V 3 bases and J 2 bases, with 8 bases left between them. Per germline, CDR1 KGHSH and CDR2 LQKENI. The CDR3 has 15 amino acids. The CDR3 DNA reads as TGTGCCAGCTCACCTCAGCTCGCTGGGGCCAACGTCCTGACTTTC. Its protein product is CASSPQLAGANVLTF.

The chain employs TRBV15 and TRBJ1-2, with a tentative D call TRBD1 (5 bases). The CDR3 is 14 residues long. Trimming cost V 5 bases and J 4 bases, with 14 bases left between them. The germline gives CDR1 LNHNV, CDR2 YYDKDF (reference sequence). The CDR3 is CATSPGIGTYGYTF. CDR3 in DNA: TGTGCCACCAGCCCAGGGATAGGGACCTATGGCTACACCTTC.

This chain connects TRBV11-3 to TRBJ2-2; D remains ambiguous. Germline CDR1 reads SGHNT; CDR2 reads YENEEA. V was clipped by 1 base and J by 6 bases, with 6 bases between them. The CDR3 sequence is 13 residues long. CDR3 amino acids: CASSLGVSGELFF. The CDR3 bases are TGTGCCAGCAGCTTAGGAGTCTCCGGGGAGCTGTTTTTT.

This clone was detected a few times. The V and J genes are TRBV2 and TRBJ2-2, with D unresolved. The germline CDR1 and CDR2 sequences are SNHLY and FYNNEI. Between the trimmed V and J ends, which lost 2 bases and 2 bases, there was a span of 9 bases. This CDR3 has 15 amino acids. As DNA, the CDR3 is TGTGCCAGCAGTGAAAGGGCTTCTAACACCGGGGAGCTGTTTTTT. Protein: CASSERASNTGELFF.

The V and J genes are TRBV27 and TRBJ1-2; 7 bases match TRBD1. V lost 8 bases and J lost 7; bases outside the gene matches: 10. The CDR3 length is 13 residues. Germline V lookup: CDR1 MNHEY, CDR2 SMNVEV (reference sequence). This chain's CDR3 is CASRREGGGGYTF. The CDR3 DNA follows: TGTGCCAGCCGACGTGAAGGGGGCGGTGGCTACACCTTC.

A note on this clone: At one end the junction does not follow the germline gene, possibly because of a read error. The gene calls are TRBV20-1 and TRBJ1-4; no definite D call. CDR3 size: 8 residues. Germline V gene data show CDR1 as DFQATT and CDR2 as SNEGSKA (reference sequence). DNA for the CDR3: TGCAGTGCTGGCTCCTCTCTTTTT. It is translated as CSAGSSLF.

V usage is TRBV5-1 and J usage is TRBJ2-5, with a weak D call TRBD2 (7 bases). Looked up from germline, CDR1 is SGHRS and CDR2 is YFSETQ. V shed 5 bases and J shed 4 bases, with 9 bases lying between them. The CDR3 runs 12 residues. In DNA form, the CDR3 reads TGCGCCAGCAGGCGGGGGCGAGAGACCCAGTACTTC. It translates to CASRRGRETQYF.

The rearrangement links TRBV5-1 to TRBJ1-1, with a possible D match to TRBD1 (6 bases). The V end was cut by 0 bases, the J end by 4 bases, with 13 bases between. Germline V gene lookup returns CDR1 SGHRS and CDR2 YFSETQ. This CDR3 spans 15 amino acids. The CDR3: CASSLAMGGGTEAFF. The CDR3 DNA reads TGCGCCAGCAGCTTGGCCATGGGGGGCGGCACTGAAGCTTTCTTT.

This chain connects TRBV29-1 to TRBJ1-2; D not resolved. This CDR3 is built from 11 residues. Germline CDR1 reads SQVTM; CDR2 reads ANQGSEA. In nucleotides, the CDR3 is TGCATCCCGGGTGACCAGGCTGGCTACACCTTC. The encoded protein is CIPGDQAGYTF.

The chain is built from TRBV2 and TRBJ2-1; TRBD1 or TRBD2 may be the D gene (5 bases each). V lost 7 bases to trimming and J lost 0 bases, with 10 bases between them. This CDR3 region has 14 residues. CDR1 is SNHLY and CDR2 is FYNNEI in the germline V gene. The CDR3 DNA reads as TGTGCCAGCACCGGGACCCCCTCCTACAATGAGCAGTTCTTC. Residues: CASTGTPSYNEQFF.

This clone was seen a handful of times. In nucleotides, the CDR3 is TGTGCCAGCAGCTCAGAGGGTTTGACAGATACGCAGTATTTT. It specifies CASSSEGLTDTQYF. The rearrangement uses TRBV11-2 and TRBJ2-3; maybe TRBD2 (5 bases). Germline V lookup: CDR1 SGHAT, CDR2 FQNNGV. V gave up 4 bases and J gave up 3 bases, with 11 bases separating them. This CDR3 spans 14 amino acids.

This chain links TRBV30 with TRBJ1-2; tentatively, D is TRBD1 (5 bases). Trimming cost V 5 bases and J 6 bases, with 13 bases left between them. This CDR3 is 12 amino acids long. Germline CDR1 GTSNPN, CDR2 SVGIG (reference sequence). The CDR3 protein is CAWHQGSHGYTF. CDR3 coding DNA: TGTGCCTGGCATCAGGGTTCCCATGGCTACACCTTC.

The chain carries TRBV5-1 and TRBJ1-2; D is unresolved. V lost 4 bases, J lost 6 bases, and 16 bases lay in between. CDR1 and CDR2 from the germline V gene are SGHRS and YFSETQ. The CDR3 extends over 14 amino acids. The CDR3 loop is CASSTLGFSHGYTF. CDR3 nucleotides: TGCGCCAGCAGCACCCTCGGGTTTTCGCATGGCTACACCTTC. Using reference TRBV5-1 and TRBJ1-2 for the parts outside the CDR3, the full variable domain is KAGVTQTPRYLIKTRGQQVTLSCSPISGHRSVSWYQQTPGQGLQFLFEYFSETQRNKGNFPGRFSGRQFSNSRSEMNVSTLELGDSALYLCASSTLGFSHGYTFGSGTRLTVV.

The V call is TRBV6-5, the J call TRBJ2-1; D gene ambiguous. The CDR3 loop spans 14 amino acids. Germline V gene data show CDR1 as MNHEY and CDR2 as SVGAGI. Trimming took 0 bases from V and 5 from J, leaving 8 bases between them. Written as DNA, the CDR3 is TGTGCCAGCAGTTACTCGGACGTACACAATGAGCAGTTCTTC. This sequence encodes CASSYSDVHNEQFF.

V usage is TRBV4-1 and J usage is TRBJ2-7; the match to TRBD1 covers 7 bases. J was trimmed by 6 bases and V by 5 bases; bases with no gene match: 7. The germline V gene encodes CDR1 MGHRA and CDR2 YSYEKL. This CDR3 is built from 13 residues. The CDR3 sequence is CASSYTTGREQYF. The CDR3 bases are TGCGCCAGCAGCTATACGACAGGGCGCGAGCAGTACTTC.

This chain joins TRBV19 and TRBJ1-5; 8 bases align to TRBD1. The ends lost 5 bases at V and 6 bases at J; junction bases unmatched: 3. CDR3 length equals 13 residues. The V gene's germline CDR1 is LNHDA and CDR2 SQIVND (reference sequence). Here the CDR3 DNA reads TGTGCCAGTAGTGATCAGGGGGCTCAGCCCCAGCATTTT. Protein sequence: CASSDQGAQPQHF.

The rearrangement uses TRBV9 and TRBJ1-1; D gene unclear. Trimming pared 0 bases from V and 4 bases from J, leaving 10 bases between. The germline gives CDR1 SGDLS, CDR2 YYNGEE. This CDR3 has 14 residues. CDR3 sequence reads: CASSVDVGTTEAFF. The CDR3 DNA follows: TGTGCCAGCAGCGTAGACGTAGGAACCACTGAAGCTTTCTTT.

The gene calls are TRBV9 and TRBJ1-6; a possible D gene is TRBD1 (6 bases). Germline CDR1 SGDLS, CDR2 YYNGEE. Trimming removed 3 bases at V and 10 bases at J, with 20 bases between. CDR3 size: 16 residues. In DNA, the CDR3 is TGTGCCAGCAGCGAGTTAGAAGGGGGAGGAGGGTCACCCCTCCACTTT. This encodes CASSELEGGGGSPLHF.

This clone has a handful of counts. The chain links TRBV29-1 to TRBJ2-7; possible D gene TRBD1, 5 bases. This CDR3 is 13 amino acids long. With 7 bases removed from V and 4 bases from J, the gap between germline ends came to 17 bases. CDR1 is SQVTM, CDR2 ANQGSEA, per germline. The CDR3 sequence is CSAKGQGTYEQYF. DNA of the CDR3: TGCAGCGCAAAAGGGCAGGGTACTTACGAGCAGTACTTC.

In this sample, this clone turned up a few times. CDR3 loop: CSAAYRVEDEQYF. The CDR3, as DNA: TGCAGCGCTGCCTACAGGGTGGAGGACGAGCAGTACTTC. The rearrangement uses TRBV29-1 and TRBJ2-7; weak D call: TRBD1 (6 bases). V was cut by 7 bases and J by 5 bases, with 18 bases left in between. This CDR3 spans 13 amino acids. Germline CDR1 is SQVTM and CDR2 is ANQGSEA.

This sequence joins TRBV4-1 and TRBJ2-5; maybe TRBD1 (5 bases). V shed 0 bases and J shed 4 bases, with 9 bases lying between them. The germline V gene encodes CDR1 MGHRA and CDR2 YSYEKL. The CDR3 loop spans 14 amino acids. In DNA, the CDR3 is TGCGCCAGCAGCCAAGAGGGGCCTCGAGAGACCCAGTACTTC. Protein product: CASSQEGPRETQYF.

The chain is built from TRBV30 and TRBJ1-1; D gene unclear. Germline V lookup: CDR1 GTSNPN, CDR2 SVGIG (reference sequence). The CDR3 runs 13 residues. Trimming left V 1 base short and J 3 bases short, with 9 bases between. CDR3: CAWSARSDTEAFF. The CDR3 nucleotides are TGTGCCTGGAGTGCCCGGAGTGACACTGAAGCTTTCTTT.

The rearrangement joins TRBV30 to TRBJ1-5; 7 positions agree with TRBD1. The CDR3 has 13 amino acids. Looked up from germline, CDR1 is GTSNPN and CDR2 is SVGIG (reference sequence). V shed 2 bases, J shed 6 bases, and the junction held 4 bases outside the gene matches. The CDR3 coding sequence is TGTGCCTGGAGTTTAGGGGGCAGTCAGCCCCAGCATTTT. Translated: CAWSLGGSQPQHF.

V and J are TRBV30 and TRBJ1-6, with unresolved D. Trimming took off 3 bases at V and 7 bases at J, with 13 bases between the two ends. The germline gives CDR1 GTSNPN, CDR2 SVGIG (reference sequence). The CDR3 totals 14 residues. This CDR3 reads CAWRIGRRNSPLHF. The CDR3, as DNA: TGTGCCTGGAGGATTGGCAGGCGCAATTCACCCCTCCACTTT. The full variable domain, in which reference TRBV30 and TRBJ1-6 provide the parts outside the CDR3, is SQTIHQWPATLVQPVGSPLSLECTVEGTSNPNLYWYRQAAGRGLQLLFYSVGIGQISSEVPQNLSASRPQDRQFILSSKKLLLSDSGFYLCAWRIGRRNSPLHFGNGTRLTVT.